This T cell receptor beta chain was sequenced in a study of blood T cell repertoires in COVID-19. Study details: Both acute and convalescent COVID-19 samples were obtained from the United States, Italy and Spain. T cells, B-cell-depleted T cells, or PBMCs supplied cDNA or gDNA.

This clone showed up just once. At one boundary the junction diverges from the germline segment, which might be a read error. Recruited during active infection, patients (from Seattle) were subsequently followed longitudinally. The CDR3 runs to 19 residues. Looked up from germline, CDR1 is LNHDA and CDR2 is SQIVND (reference sequence). Source study methods: Estimated nucleated cell counts came from reference gene primer amplification. TCRdb keeps only in-frame clones here, not all; method: immunoSEQ multiplex PCR. For V, J and clone size, that table is used; D and trimming come from the DNA. The sample has 150,000 or so clones, roughly nine tenths seen once.

The chain combines TRBV19 with TRBJ1-4; D is perhaps TRBD1 (5 bases). The receptor comes from a man in his late teens or twenties with COVID-19, enrolled during active disease. The sequenced sample was peripheral blood. The CDR3 bases are TGTGCCAGTAGTATAGTGTATCCCCCCAGGGCCGGAACTAATGAAAAACTGCTTTTT. Amino acid sequence: CASSIVYPPRAGTNEKLLF. The full variable domain, completed using reference TRBV19 and TRBJ1-4, is DGGITQSPKYLFRKEGQNVTLSCEQNLNHDAMYWYRQDPGQGLRLIYYSQIVNDFQKGDIAEGYSVSREKKESFPLTVTSAQKNPTAFYLCASSIVYPPRAGTNEKLLFGSGTQLSVL.